The present entry profiles one T cell receptor beta chain with its context. The sample belongs to a study of blood T cell repertoires in COVID-19. For the study at large: Acute and convalescent COVID-19 samples came from the United States, Italy and Spain. PBMCs, B-cell-depleted T cells, or T cells provided the cDNA or gDNA that made up the material.

Trimming cost V 8 bases and J 10 bases, with 21 bases left between them. CDR1 is SNHLY and CDR2 is FYNNEI in the germline V gene. The CDR3 is made up of 15 amino acids. In the authors' methods: Nucleated cell counts were estimated from reference gene primer amplification. TCRdb keeps only in-frame clones here, not all; method: immunoSEQ multiplex PCR. V and J calls and clone size are as listed in that table; D and trimming were resolved from the DNA. The sample records approximately 87,000 clones, around 89% being singletons. This clonotype originated in a man in his 70s with active or convalescent COVID-19. Sequenced sample: peripheral blood. The V call is TRBV2, the J call TRBJ1-6; unclear D gene. The CDR3 DNA is TGTGCCAGCGCTAGGGAGGGCGCGAGTTTCTCACCCCTCCACTTT. Its translation: CASAREGASFSPLHF.